Reported below is one TCR beta chain. Absent ophthalmopathy progression within 18 months defined stable Graves' hyperthyroidism. Each patient was aged 18 to 65 and had newly diagnosed hyperthyroidism of under 2 months' duration. PBMCs were obtained from 10 ml fresh peripheral blood. This sample was taken from a study of T cells in Graves' hyperthyroidism and ophthalmopathy. Trimming left V 3 bases short and J 7 bases short, with 16 bases between. CDR1 DFQATT and CDR2 SNEGSKA come from the germline V gene (reference sequence). This CDR3 has 15 residues. RNA transcripts served as the template for amplifying TCR beta CDR3 regions. The HTBI primer set drove a first-round RT-PCR of the TCR CDR3. Each CDR3 protein gets one entry after TCRdb re-called the multiplex PCR reads with MiXCR. The profile covers roughly 300,000 distinct CDR3 sequences, with 20% to 25% appearing a single time and around 45% taken by the ten largest.

The chain joins TRBV20-1 to TRBJ1-6; tentatively, D is TRBD1 (5 bases). The receptor's source is a woman aged 50 to 60 with Graves' hyperthyroidism. Sequencing used blood. CDR3 loop: CSARASGSGNSPLHF. The CDR3 coding sequence is TGCAGTGCTAGGGCATCAGGGAGCGGAAATTCACCCCTCCACTTT.